This T cell receptor beta chain is from a study of human T cells and chemical hapten exposure (dated by TCRdb to 2020 to 2023). At the level of the whole study: For sensitization, 2% DPC in acetone was applied to a roughly 2 cm by roughly 2 cm area of upper inner arm skin. Throughout the roughly 25-week study period, patients were also given weekly therapeutic DPC doses on the scalp. Patch testing was done on the upper back using Finn chambers containing 0.01% DPC, and results were scored after 6 days according to International Contact Dermatitis Research Group standards. The mostly female patient cohort included alopecia areata with under or over 50% scalp involvement, alopecia totalis and alopecia universalis. Libraries were pooled for sequencing, and per-sample TCR yields varied mainly because of small differences in library volumes within the pool. In alopecia patients, the study followed how the peripheral blood TCR repertoire changed in vivo over primary and secondary sensitization to diphenylcyclopropenone (DPC), a hapten. Patient blood was sampled pre-sensitization (week 0) and at 2, 6 and about 24 weeks after DPC sensitization. Blood for TCR sequencing was provided by twenty-nine alopecia patients at one to four time points (pre-sensitization, 2, 6 and 24 weeks). Each blood RNA sample was used to sequence both TCR alpha and TCR beta chains.

Library preparation used RACE. Sequencing was carried out with a NextSeq 500. Library preparation attached unique molecular identifiers to individual cDNA molecules for quantitative, reproducible TCR counting. The published analysis was carried out like this. Samples had a median of roughly 91,000 TCRs, with a range from about 23,224 to 690,600. The Decombinator software suite was used to annotate the V, J and CDR3 of the TCR reads. For the PS versus PT1 abundance plots, all samples were subsampled to the same number of TCRs (28,000). TCRs were defined as expanded if absent before sensitization and observed at least eight times at the 2-week time point. TCRdb reworked the public reads: Q25 trimming with fastp, MiXCR clone assembly, productive beta chains retained. One record per CDR3 amino acid sequence lists the most common genes and DNA. The V and J calls were determined by TCRdb, not by the authors. Recorded for this sample are approximately 52,000 distinct CDR3 sequences; roughly 11% of them occurred a single time. The ten biggest clones cover around 1.8% of the sample.

According to the germline V gene, CDR1 reads MDHEN and CDR2 reads SYDVKM. At the junction V is shortened by 5 bases and J by 0 bases, with 11 bases in between. The CDR3 starts with the cysteine, ends with the phenylalanine, and has 15 residues. The only DNA kept is the CDR3, 45 bases in frame from the first base. This clonotype has a count of ten or more. It has no known antigen specificity. The sample holds no much larger clone one base away, and base qualities are not on file. Per the publication, the time point label means: patch test 1, 2 weeks after DPC sensitization. The meaning of the sample's treatment or condition label: therapeutic diphenylcyclopropenone sensitization with weekly scalp DPC. Total RNA was extracted from unfractionated whole blood collected in Tempus Blood RNA tubes. At each patch-test visit, blood was drawn before the patch test was applied. To be eligible, patients had to be aged 18 to 70, diagnosed with alopecia and judged suitable for DPC therapy, while pregnant patients were excluded.

Study-wide findings and limitations: After repeated subsampling, changes were observed in the strength of the expansion versus patch-test correlation and in the threshold at which the correlation became significant. Patch test score was positively correlated with the number of PT1 expanded TCRs, with significance at thresholds 8, 16 and 32 but not at 4. The number of TCRs above 1 in 1000 frequency did not change with DPC sensitization; there was no evidence of global repertoire structure alterations. Compared with pre-sensitization or healthy control sets, expanded TCRs formed significantly more large CDR3 similarity clusters, which is consistent with antigen-driven responses. Because all patients had alopecia, a presumed autoimmune disease, the immune response of the patients might differ from that of healthy individuals.

Recombination connected TRBV28 to TRBJ2-4, with the identity of the D gene unclear. The origin of this receptor is a woman aged 40 to 50 with alopecia areata. Some clones in this sample may be carry-over from other donors' samples. The source was whole blood, collected in connection with sensitization to the hapten diphenylcyclopropenone (DPC). At the DNA level, the sequence is TGTGCCAGCAGTCCCATGGCGGAAGCCAAAAACATTCAGTACTTC. This yields the protein CASSPMAEAKNIQYF.